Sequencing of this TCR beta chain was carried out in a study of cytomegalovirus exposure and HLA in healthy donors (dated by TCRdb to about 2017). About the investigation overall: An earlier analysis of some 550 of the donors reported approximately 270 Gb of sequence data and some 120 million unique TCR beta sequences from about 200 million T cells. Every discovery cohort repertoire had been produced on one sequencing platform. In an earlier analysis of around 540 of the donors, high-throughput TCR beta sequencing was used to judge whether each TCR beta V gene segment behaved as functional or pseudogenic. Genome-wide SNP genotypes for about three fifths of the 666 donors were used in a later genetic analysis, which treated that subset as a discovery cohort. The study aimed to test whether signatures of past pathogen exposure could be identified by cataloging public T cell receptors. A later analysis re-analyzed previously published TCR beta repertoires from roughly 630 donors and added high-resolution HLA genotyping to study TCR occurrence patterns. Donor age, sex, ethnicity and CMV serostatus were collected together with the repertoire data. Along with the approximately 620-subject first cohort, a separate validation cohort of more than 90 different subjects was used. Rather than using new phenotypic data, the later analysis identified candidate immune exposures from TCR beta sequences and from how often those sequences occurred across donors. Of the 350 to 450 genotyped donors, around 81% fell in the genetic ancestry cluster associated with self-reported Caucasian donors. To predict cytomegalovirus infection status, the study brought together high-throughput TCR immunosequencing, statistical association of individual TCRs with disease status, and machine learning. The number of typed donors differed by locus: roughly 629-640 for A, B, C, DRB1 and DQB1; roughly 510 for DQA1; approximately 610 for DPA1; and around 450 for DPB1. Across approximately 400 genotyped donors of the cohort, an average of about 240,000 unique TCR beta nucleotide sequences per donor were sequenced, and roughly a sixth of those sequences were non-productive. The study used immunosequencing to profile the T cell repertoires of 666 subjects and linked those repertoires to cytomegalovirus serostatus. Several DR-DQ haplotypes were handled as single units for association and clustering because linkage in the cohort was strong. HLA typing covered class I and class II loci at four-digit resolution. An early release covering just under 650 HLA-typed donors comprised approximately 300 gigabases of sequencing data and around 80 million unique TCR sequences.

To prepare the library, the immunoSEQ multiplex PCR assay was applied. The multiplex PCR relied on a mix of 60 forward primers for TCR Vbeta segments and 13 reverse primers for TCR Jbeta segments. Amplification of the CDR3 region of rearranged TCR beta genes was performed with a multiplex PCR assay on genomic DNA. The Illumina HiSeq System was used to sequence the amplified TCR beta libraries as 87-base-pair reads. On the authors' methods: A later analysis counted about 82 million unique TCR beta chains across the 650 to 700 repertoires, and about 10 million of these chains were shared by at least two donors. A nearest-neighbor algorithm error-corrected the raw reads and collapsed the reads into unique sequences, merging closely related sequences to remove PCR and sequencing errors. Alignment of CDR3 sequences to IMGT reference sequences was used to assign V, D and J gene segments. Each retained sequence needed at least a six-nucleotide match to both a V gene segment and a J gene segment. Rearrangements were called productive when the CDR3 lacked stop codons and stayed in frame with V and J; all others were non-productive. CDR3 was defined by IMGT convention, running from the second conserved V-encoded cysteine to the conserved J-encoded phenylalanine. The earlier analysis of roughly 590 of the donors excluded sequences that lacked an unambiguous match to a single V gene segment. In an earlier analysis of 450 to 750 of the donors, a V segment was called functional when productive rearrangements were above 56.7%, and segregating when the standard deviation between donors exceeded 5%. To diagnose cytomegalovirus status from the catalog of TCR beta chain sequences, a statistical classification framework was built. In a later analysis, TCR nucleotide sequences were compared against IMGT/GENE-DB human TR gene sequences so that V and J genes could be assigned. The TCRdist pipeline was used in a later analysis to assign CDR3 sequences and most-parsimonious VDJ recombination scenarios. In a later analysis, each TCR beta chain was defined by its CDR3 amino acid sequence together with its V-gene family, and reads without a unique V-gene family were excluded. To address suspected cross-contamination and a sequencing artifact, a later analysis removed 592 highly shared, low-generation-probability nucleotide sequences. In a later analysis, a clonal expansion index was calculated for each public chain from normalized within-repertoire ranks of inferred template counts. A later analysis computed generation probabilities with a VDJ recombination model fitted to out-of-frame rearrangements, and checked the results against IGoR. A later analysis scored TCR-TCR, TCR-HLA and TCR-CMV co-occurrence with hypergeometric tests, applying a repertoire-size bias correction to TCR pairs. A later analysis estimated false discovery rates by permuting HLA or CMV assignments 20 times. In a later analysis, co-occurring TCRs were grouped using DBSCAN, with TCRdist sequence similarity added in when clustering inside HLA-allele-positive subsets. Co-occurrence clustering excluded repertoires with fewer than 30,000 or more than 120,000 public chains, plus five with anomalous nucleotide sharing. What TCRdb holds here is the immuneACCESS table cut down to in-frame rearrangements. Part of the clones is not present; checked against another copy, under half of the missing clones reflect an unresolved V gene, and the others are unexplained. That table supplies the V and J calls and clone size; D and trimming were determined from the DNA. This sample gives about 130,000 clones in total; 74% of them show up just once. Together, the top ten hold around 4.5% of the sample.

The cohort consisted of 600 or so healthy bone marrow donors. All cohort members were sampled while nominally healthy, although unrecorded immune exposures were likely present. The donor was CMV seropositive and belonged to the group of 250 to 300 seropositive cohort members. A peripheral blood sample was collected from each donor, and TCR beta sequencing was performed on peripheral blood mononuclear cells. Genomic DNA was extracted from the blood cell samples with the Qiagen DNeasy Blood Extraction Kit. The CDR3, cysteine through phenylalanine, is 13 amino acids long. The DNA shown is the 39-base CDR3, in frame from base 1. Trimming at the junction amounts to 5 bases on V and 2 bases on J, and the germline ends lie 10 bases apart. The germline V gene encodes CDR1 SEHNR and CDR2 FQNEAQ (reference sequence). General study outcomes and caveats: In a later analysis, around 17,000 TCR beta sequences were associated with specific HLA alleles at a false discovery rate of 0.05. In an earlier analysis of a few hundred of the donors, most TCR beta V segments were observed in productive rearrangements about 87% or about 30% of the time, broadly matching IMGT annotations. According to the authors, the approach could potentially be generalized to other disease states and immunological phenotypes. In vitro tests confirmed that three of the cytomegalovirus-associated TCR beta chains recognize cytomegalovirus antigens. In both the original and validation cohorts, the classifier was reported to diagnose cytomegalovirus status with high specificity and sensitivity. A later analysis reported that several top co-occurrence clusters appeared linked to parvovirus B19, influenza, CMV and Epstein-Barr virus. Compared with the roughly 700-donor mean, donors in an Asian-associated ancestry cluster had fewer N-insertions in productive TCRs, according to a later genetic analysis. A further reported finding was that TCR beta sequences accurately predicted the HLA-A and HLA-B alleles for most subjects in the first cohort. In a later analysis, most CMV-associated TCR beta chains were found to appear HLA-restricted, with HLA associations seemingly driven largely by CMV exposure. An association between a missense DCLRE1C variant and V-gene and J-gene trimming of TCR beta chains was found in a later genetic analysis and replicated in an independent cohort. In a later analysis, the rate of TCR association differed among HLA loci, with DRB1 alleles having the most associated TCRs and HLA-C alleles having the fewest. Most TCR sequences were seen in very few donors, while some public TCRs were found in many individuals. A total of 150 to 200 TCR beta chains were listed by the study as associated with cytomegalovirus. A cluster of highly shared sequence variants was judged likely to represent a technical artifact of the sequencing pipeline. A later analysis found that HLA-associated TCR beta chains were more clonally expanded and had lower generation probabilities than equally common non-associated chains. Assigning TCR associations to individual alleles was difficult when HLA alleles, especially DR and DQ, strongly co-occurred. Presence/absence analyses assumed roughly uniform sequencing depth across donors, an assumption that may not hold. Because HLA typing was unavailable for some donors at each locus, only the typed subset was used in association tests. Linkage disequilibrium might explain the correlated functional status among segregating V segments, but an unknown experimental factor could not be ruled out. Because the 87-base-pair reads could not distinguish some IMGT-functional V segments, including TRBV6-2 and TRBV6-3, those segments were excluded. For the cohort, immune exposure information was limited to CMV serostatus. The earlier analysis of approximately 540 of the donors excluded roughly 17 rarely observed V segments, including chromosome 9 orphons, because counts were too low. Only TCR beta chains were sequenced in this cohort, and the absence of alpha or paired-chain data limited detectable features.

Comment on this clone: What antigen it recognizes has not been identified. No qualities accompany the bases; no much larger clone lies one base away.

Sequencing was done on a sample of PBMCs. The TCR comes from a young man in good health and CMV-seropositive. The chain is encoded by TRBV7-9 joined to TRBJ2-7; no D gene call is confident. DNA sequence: TGTGCCAGCAGCGCCGTTGCAGCCTACGAGCAGTACTTC. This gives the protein CASSAVAAYEQYF. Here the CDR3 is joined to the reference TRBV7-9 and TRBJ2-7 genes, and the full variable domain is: DTGVSQNPRHKITKRGQNVTFRCDPISEHNRLYWYRQTLGQGPEFLTYFQNEAQLEKSRLLSDRFSAERPKGSFSTLEIQRTEQGDSAMYLCASSAVAAYEQYFGPGTRLTVT.